This T cell receptor (beta chain) was found in a study of spatial heterogeneity in lung cancer. Study-wide findings and caveats: Among blood samples, ubiquitous expanded tumor TCRs appeared more at resection than at follow-up.

Documented time point: sample taken at primary tumor resection. Whole RNA, which was extracted from tumor, nontumor lung tissue or frozen PBMC, was sequenced without any cell sorting. Around 70 TRACERx patients with early, untreated non-small cell lung cancer donated samples. The sample holds many counts of this clonotype. Its antigen is unidentified. Individually, TCR cDNA molecules were each labelled with a unique molecular identifier. TCRdb reprocessed the 5' RACE reads via MiXCR and lists one record per CDR3 protein. The sample lists 11,000 to 15,000 distinct CDR3 sequences; around 9.1% were seen once. The starting material was PBMCs, obtained at surgery. The clonotype was recovered from a male donor with early-stage non-small cell lung cancer.

The DNA for the CDR3 is TGTGCCAGTCGCCGGGACAGGGAAAGAAATTCACCCCTCCACTTT. It specifies CASRRDRERNSPLHF. This chain uses TRBV6-5 with TRBJ1-6; 9 bases map to TRBD1. The germline V gene has CDR1 MNHEY and CDR2 SVGAGI. V dropped 9 bases and J dropped 7; count of bases not matched to a gene: 10. This CDR3 has 15 residues.